This is a list of T cell receptor beta chains from one sample in a study of T cell changes during pregnancy in multiple sclerosis. The protocol was immunoSEQ multiplex PCR, while the TCRdb copy is restricted to in-frame clones and leaves out a portion. Of about 100,000 clones listed, about 94% are singletons. This specimen consisted of peripheral blood, obtained before pregnancy. These TCRs come from a female donor with multiple sclerosis, enrolled in a pregnancy study. The CDR3 runs from the conserved cysteine through the conserved F or W. D genes are given only for firm matches. Not all rows give a size; the values are once, few, many and, for expanded clones, a class.

D	size	J	V	CDR3	DNA
NA	NA	TRBJ2-7	TRBV28	CASSLGRRSSSYEQYF	TGTGCCAGCAGTTTAGGAAGGCGGTCTAGCTCCTACGAGCAGTACTTC
TRBD2	NA	TRBJ2-6	TRBV28	CASTRLAGGAGANVLTF	TGTGCCAGCACCAGACTAGCGGGGGGGGCCGGGGCCAACGTCCTGACTTTC
NA	few	TRBJ2-2	TRBV7-8	CASSLVRGSLDGELFF	TGTGCCAGCAGCTTAGTCCGAGGGAGTTTGGACGGGGAGCTGTTTTTT
NA	NA	TRBJ2-7	TRBV14	CASSPETDYYEQYF	TGTGCCAGCAGCCCGGAGACAGATTACTACGAGCAGTACTTC
TRBD1	NA	TRBJ1-1	TRBV5-1	CASSLYPTGSNTEAFF	TGCGCCAGCAGCCTATACCCGACAGGGAGTAACACTGAAGCTTTCTTT
TRBD1	NA	TRBJ1-5	TRBV7-9	CASSSGTGATNQPQHF	TGTGCCAGCAGCTCCGGGACAGGGGCTACCAATCAGCCCCAGCATTTT
NA	NA	TRBJ2-7	TRBV27	CASRPGGDYEQYF	TGTGCCAGCAGGCCCGGAGGGGATTACGAGCAGTACTTC
NA	NA	TRBJ2-2	TRBV2	CASSLVRSNTGELFF	TGTGCCAGCAGTCTTGTCAGATCGAACACCGGGGAGCTGTTTTTT
NA	NA	TRBJ2-7	TRBV6-1	CASDDINEQYF	TGTGCCAGCGACGACATTAACGAGCAGTACTTC
NA	NA	TRBJ2-1	TRBV10-2	CASSESGGNEQFF	TGCGCCAGCAGTGAGTCTGGGGGGAATGAGCAGTTCTTC
NA	NA	TRBJ2-7	TRBV30	CAWDSGTYEQYF	TGTGCCTGGGACAGTGGAACCTACGAGCAGTACTTC
NA	NA	TRBJ2-7	TRBV28	CASSSNRIYYEQYF	TGTGCCAGCAGTTCCAACAGGATCTACTACGAGCAGTACTTC
NA	once	TRBJ2-1	TRBV14	CASSQGGWVNEQFF	TGTGCCAGCAGCCAAGGCGGGTGGGTAAATGAGCAGTTCTTC
NA	NA	TRBJ2-7	TRBV4-1	CASSLDSGAYEQYF	TGCGCCAGCAGCCTTGATAGCGGAGCCTACGAGCAGTACTTC
NA	NA	TRBJ1-5	TRBV6-1	CASSLMSSNQPQHF	TGTGCCAGCAGCTTGATGAGTAGCAATCAGCCCCAGCATTTT
NA	NA	TRBJ2-5	TRBV7-7	CASSLHSINQNVETQYF	TGTGCCAGCAGCTTACATAGCATTAATCAGAACGTGGAGACCCAGTACTTC
TRBD2	NA	TRBJ2-1	TRBV7-9	CASSSQSGINYNEQFF	TGTGCCAGCAGCTCCCAGAGCGGGATCAACTACAATGAGCAGTTCTTC
TRBD1	NA	TRBJ1-2	TRBV19	CASSMGTGGHIYGYTF	TGTGCCAGTAGTATGGGGACAGGGGGCCACATCTATGGCTACACCTTC
NA	NA	TRBJ1-2	TRBV6-5	CASSSPPGRGYTF	TGTGCCAGCAGCTCGCCCCCGGGGAGAGGCTACACCTTC
TRBD2	NA	TRBJ2-7	TRBV11-3	CASSPGGQGGYYEQYF	TGTGCCAGCAGCCCGGGGGGGCAGGGAGGGTACTACGAGCAGTACTTC
TRBD2	NA	TRBJ2-7	TRBV27	CASSSSAGGGTYEQYF	TGTGCCAGCAGTTCCTCCGCGGGAGGAGGGACCTACGAGCAGTACTTC
TRBD2	NA	TRBJ2-1	TRBV19	CASSIWGGLYNEQFF	TGTGCCAGTAGTATATGGGGGGGACTCTACAATGAGCAGTTCTTC
TRBD1	NA	TRBJ1-1	TRBV27	CASRLGQGTEAFF	TGTGCCAGCAGACTCGGACAGGGCACTGAAGCTTTCTTT
NA	once	TRBJ1-2	TRBV21-1	CASSKPGLFVNYGYTF	TGTGCCAGCAGCAAACCAGGGTTGTTTGTTAACTATGGCTACACCTTC
NA	NA	TRBJ2-7	TRBV9	CASSAQTGSKIYEQYF	TGTGCCAGCAGCGCCCAGACGGGATCGAAGATATACGAGCAGTACTTC
NA	NA	TRBJ2-3	TRBV5-1	CASSPRQITDTQYF	TGCGCCAGCAGCCCACGACAGATCACAGATACGCAGTATTTT
TRBD2	NA	TRBJ2-2	TRBV2	CASREPQSGSPTGELFF	TGTGCCAGCAGAGAACCCCAAAGCGGGAGTCCCACCGGGGAGCTGTTTTTT
NA	NA	TRBJ2-1	TRBV11-3	CASSSAFGGYNEQFF	TGTGCCAGCAGCTCAGCCTTCGGCGGGTACAATGAGCAGTTCTTC
TRBD1	NA	TRBJ2-3	TRBV29-1	CSVGDRGASTDTQYF	TGCAGCGTTGGGGACAGGGGGGCGAGCACAGATACGCAGTATTTT
NA	NA	TRBJ1-2	TRBV5-5	CASRGGDNYGYTF	TGTGCCAGCAGGGGGGGAGATAACTATGGCTACACCTTC
TRBD1	NA	TRBJ1-1	TRBV5-1	CASSWSGGTEAFF	TGCGCCAGCAGCTGGTCAGGGGGAACTGAAGCTTTCTTT
NA	NA	TRBJ1-2	TRBV7-3	CASSLTQGANYGYTF	TGTGCCAGCAGCTTAACACAGGGTGCTAACTATGGCTACACCTTC
NA	NA	TRBJ2-7	TRBV27	CASCPLRQNSYEQYF	TGTGCCAGCTGCCCCCTCAGACAGAACTCCTACGAGCAGTACTTC
NA	NA	TRBJ2-2	TRBV5-1	CASSSSPGELFF	TGCGCCAGCAGCTCCTCCCCCGGGGAGCTGTTTTTT
NA	NA	TRBJ2-7	TRBV19	CASSQGGEQYF	TGTGCCAGTAGCCAGGGTGGCGAGCAGTACTTC
TRBD1	once	TRBJ2-7	TRBV4-2	CASRKTGALEQYF	TGTGCCAGCCGAAAGACAGGGGCCCTCGAGCAGTACTTC
NA	NA	TRBJ1-4	TRBV4-1	CASSQDSSQGTEKLFF	TGCGCCAGCAGCCAAGATTCGAGCCAGGGTACTGAAAAACTGTTTTTT
NA	few	TRBJ1-1	TRBV4-1	CASSQDRGARTEAFF	TGCGCCAGCAGCCAAGATCGGGGGGCGAGAACTGAAGCTTTCTTT
NA	NA	TRBJ2-7	TRBV18	CASSPLWTATPEQYF	TGTGCCAGCTCACCACTTTGGACAGCCACGCCTGAGCAGTACTTC
NA	few	TRBJ2-7	TRBV9	CASSVAGDEQYF	TGTGCCAGCAGCGTAGCAGGGGACGAGCAGTACTTC
NA	NA	TRBJ1-5	TRBV28	CASTPGFSNQPQHF	TGTGCCAGCACCCCAGGGTTTAGCAATCAGCCCCAGCATTTT
NA	NA	TRBJ1-2	TRBV6-1	CASGRGEAFYGYTF	TGTGCCAGCGGAAGGGGTGAGGCCTTCTATGGCTACACCTTC
TRBD1	NA	TRBJ2-7	TRBV29-1	CSDRGTYEQYF	TGCAGTGACAGGGGGACCTACGAGCAGTACTTC
NA	NA	TRBJ2-7	TRBV5-5	CASSLTGSSYEQYF	TGTGCCAGCAGCCTTACAGGGTCCTCCTACGAGCAGTACTTC
NA	NA	TRBJ1-2	TRBV13	CASTSSRGIIYTF	TGTGCCAGCACCTCATCCCGGGGGATCATCTACACCTTC